One sample yielded the 20 T cell receptor beta chains listed below, sequenced in a study of blood T cell repertoires in COVID-19. Sequencing was performed with immunoSEQ multiplex PCR; in TCRdb, only in-frame clones are kept and a portion is missing. Among roughly 62,000 clones listed, around 86% were seen once. Source material: peripheral blood. These receptors all stem from a human donor with active COVID-19. The donor label of this sample is uncertain.

The chain joins TRBV5-5 to TRBJ1-1; D remains unclear. CDR3 length equals 13 residues. The germline V and J ends were trimmed by 5 bases and 9 bases, with 17 bases remaining between them. Germline V gives CDR1 SGHKS, CDR2 YYEKEE (reference sequence). The CDR3 spells CASSINPQNKAFF. DNA of the CDR3: TGTGCCAGCAGTATAAACCCACAGAACAAAGCTTTCTTT.

This chain connects TRBV7-9 to TRBJ2-1; the D gene is possibly TRBD2 (6 bases). The CDR3 is made up of 14 amino acids. Trimming cost V 6 bases and J 10 bases, with 19 bases left between them. Germline V gene data show CDR1 as SEHNR and CDR2 as FQNEAQ (reference sequence). The DNA of the CDR3 is TGTGCCAGCAGGTCCACTGCGGGGTCTAGGGAGCAGTTCTTC. Amino acid sequence: CASRSTAGSREQFF.

This clone was counted between two and nine times. The chain links TRBV11-3 to TRBJ1-2, with D perhaps TRBD1 (6 bases). The germline CDR1 and CDR2 sequences are SGHNT and YENEEA. This CDR3 spans 12 amino acids. Trimming pared 0 bases from V and 9 bases from J, leaving 8 bases between. The CDR3 here is CASSLDQGSYTF. In DNA form, the CDR3 reads TGTGCCAGCAGCTTAGATCAGGGGAGCTACACCTTC. The full variable domain, rest sourced from reference TRBV11-3 and TRBJ1-2, is EAGVVQSPRYKIIEKKQPVAFWCNPISGHNTLYWYLQNLGQGPELLIRYENEEAVDDSQLPKDRFSAERLKGVDSTLKIQPAELGDSAVYLCASSLDQGSYTFGSGTRLTVV.

This chain uses TRBV5-1 with TRBJ1-3; 8 nucleotides match TRBD1. Trimming at V came to 3 bases and at J to 2 bases, leaving 1 base not matched to a gene. The germline V gene encodes CDR1 SGHRS and CDR2 YFSETQ. The CDR3 totals 14 residues. CDR3 coding DNA: TGCGCCAGCAGCTCGACAGGGGCTGGAAACACCATATATTTT. Its protein product is CASSSTGAGNTIYF.

V is TRBV4-3 and J is TRBJ2-7; 9 positions agree with TRBD1. V lost 0 bases and J lost 3; bases outside the gene matches: 9. The CDR3 is made up of 17 amino acids. From germline, CDR1 is LGHNA and CDR2 YSLEER. Here the CDR3 reads CASSQDPSGTGNYEQYF. In nucleotides, the CDR3 is TGCGCCAGCAGCCAAGATCCTTCCGGGACAGGGAACTACGAGCAGTACTTC.

The rearrangement links TRBV18 to TRBJ2-1, with 9 bases lining up with TRBD2. Germline V lookup: CDR1 KGHSH, CDR2 LQKENI. V gave up 6 bases and J gave up 3 bases; unmatched junction bases: 21. This CDR3 is 20 amino acids long. The CDR3 nucleotides are TGTGCCAGCTCGCTTGCGGCGGGGGCTGAACTAGCGGGTAACTACAATGAGCAGTTCTTC. Amino acid sequence: CASSLAAGAELAGNYNEQFF. Full variable domain (outside the CDR3, taken from reference TRBV18 and TRBJ2-1): NAGVMQNPRHLVRRRGQEARLRCSPMKGHSHVYWYRQLPEEGLKFMVYLQKENIIDESGMPKERFSAEFPKEGPSILRIQQVVRGDSAAYFCASSLAAGAELAGNYNEQFFGPGTRLTVL.

This clone was seen a handful of times. The chain is built from TRBV19 and TRBJ1-5, with D tentatively TRBD1 (6 bases). Per germline, CDR1 LNHDA and CDR2 SQIVND (reference sequence). CDR3 size: 13 residues. Trimming removed 8 bases from V and 0 bases from J, with 8 bases in between. CDR3: CASGQSSNQPQHF. For the CDR3, the DNA is TGTGCCAGTGGACAGAGTAGCAATCAGCCCCAGCATTTT.

This chain joins TRBV3-1 (or the pseudogene TRBV3-2) and TRBJ1-2; D not resolved. CDR1 and CDR2 (germline): LGHDT, YNNKEL (reference sequence). V shed 6 bases and J shed 6 bases, with 20 bases lying between them. The CDR3 runs to 15 residues. The CDR3 DNA is TGTGCCAGCAGTCGGAGGAGGGCAGGCTTGGATGGCTACACCTTC. It is translated as CASSRRRAGLDGYTF.

This clone appeared a few times. The rearrangement joins TRBV2 to TRBJ2-2; D is uncertain. This CDR3 is built from 16 residues. Trimming removed 2 bases at V and 0 bases at J, with 10 bases between. Germline CDR1 is SNHLY and CDR2 is FYNNEI. The CDR3 DNA sequence: TGTGCCAGCAGTGAACCCGGTCTGACGAACACCGGGGAGCTGTTTTTT. This gives the protein CASSEPGLTNTGELFF.

This chain uses TRBV7-2 with TRBJ2-1; 10 bases are shared with TRBD2. Germline values: CDR1 SGHTA, CDR2 FQGNSA. The CDR3 is 15 residues long. The junction had 1 base not matched to a gene; V was cut back by 1 base and J by 4 bases. The CDR3 DNA follows: TGTGCCAGCAGCTTAGTAGCGGGGGGTTACAATGAGCAGTTCTTC. The encoded protein is CASSLVAGGYNEQFF.

The chain carries TRBV29-1 and TRBJ1-5; D unresolved. V lost 0 bases and J 11 bases, leaving 11 bases between the germline ends. Germline CDR1 SQVTM, CDR2 ANQGSEA. This CDR3 has 12 residues. The CDR3: CSVEEGSGSQHF. The CDR3 region has the DNA TGCAGCGTTGAAGAAGGGTCGGGGTCCCAGCATTTT.

V gene TRBV5-4 combines with J gene TRBJ1-1, with D possibly TRBD1 on 6 matching bases. Germline-derived CDR1 and CDR2 are SGHNT and YYREEE (reference sequence). The CDR3 runs 13 residues. The germline V and J ends were trimmed by 6 bases and 0 bases, with 9 bases remaining between them. CDR3 sequence (DNA): TGTGCCAGCACCACAGGGATGAACACTGAAGCTTTCTTT. Its protein product is CASTTGMNTEAFF.

This clone was seen a single time. The chain is built from TRBV10-3 and TRBJ1-3; 8 positions agree with TRBD1. V trimming: 9 bases; J trimming: 6 bases; junction bases outside the gene matches: 13. The CDR3 contains 15 residues. Germline V gene lookup returns CDR1 ENHRY and CDR2 SYGVKD. The CDR3, as DNA: TGTGCCATACGCGCCACGGGACAGGTTACAAACACCATATATTTT. This sequence encodes CAIRATGQVTNTIYF.

V usage is TRBV2 and J usage is TRBJ2-5; 9 bases are a match to TRBD1. The CDR3 loop spans 14 amino acids. Germline CDR1 is SNHLY and CDR2 is FYNNEI. V was clipped by 5 bases and J by 4 bases; unmatched bases: 5. Written as DNA, the CDR3 is TGTGCCAGCAGTTGGGACAGGGCGGGAGAGACCCAGTACTTC. It translates to CASSWDRAGETQYF.

CDR3 sequence (DNA): TGCGCCAGCAGCCAAGACAGGGCCAGCAATCAGCCCCAGCATTTT. Its translation: CASSQDRASNQPQHF. The chain uses TRBV4-3 and TRBJ1-5, with D perhaps TRBD1 (5 bases). The CDR3 has 15 residues. Trimming removed 0 bases at V and 1 base at J, with 7 bases between. The germline V gene encodes CDR1 LGHNA and CDR2 YSLEER.

Remarks on this clone: One end of the junction fails to match germline, which may point to a read error. CDR3 DNA sequence: TGTGCTAGCAGCCCAGGACAGGGTCGGGATGAGCAGTTCTTC. Its protein is CASSPGQGRDEQFF. The chain employs TRBV7-7 and TRBJ2-1; 8 nucleotides align to TRBD1. CDR3 size: 14 residues. Germline CDR1 and CDR2: SSHAT and FNYEAQ (reference sequence).

The chain joins TRBV7-6 to TRBJ2-3; 9 nucleotides match TRBD1. The CDR3 has 16 residues. V shed 0 bases and J 6 bases; nucleotides not matched to a gene: 7. The germline CDR1 and CDR2 sequences are SGHVS and FNYEAQ. This CDR3 reads CASSLAPQGAGDTQYF. Here the CDR3 DNA reads TGTGCCAGCAGCTTAGCTCCACAGGGGGCAGGGGATACGCAGTATTTT. Full variable domain (missing parts from reference TRBV7-6 and TRBJ2-3): GAGVSQSPRYKVTKRGQDVALRCDPISGHVSLYWYRQALGQGPEFLTYFNYEAQQDKSGLPNDRFSAERPEGSISTLTIQRTEQRDSAMYRCASSLAPQGAGDTQYFGPGTRLTVL.

This clone was detected once. The chain joins TRBV19 to TRBJ2-3; tentative D call: TRBD2 (5 bases). This CDR3 comprises 12 residues. Germline V lookup: CDR1 LNHDA, CDR2 SQIVND (reference sequence). The V end lost 7 bases, the J end lost 9 bases, and 14 bases lay between the germline ends. CDR3 sequence: CASKTEGGTQYF. The CDR3, as DNA: TGTGCCAGTAAGACCGAGGGCGGGACGCAGTATTTT.

This clone is termed medium-sized (0.01 to 0.1%). The chain couples TRBV19 to TRBJ2-7; possible D gene TRBD2, 6 bases. V dropped 0 bases and J dropped 8 bases, with 11 bases sitting between them. The CDR3 spans 13 residues. CDR1 is LNHDA and CDR2 is SQIVND in the germline V gene (reference sequence). The CDR3 DNA is TGTGCCAGTAGTATAGACCGGGACTCGCAGCAGTACTTC. This translates into CASSIDRDSQQYF.

The chain combines TRBV2 with TRBJ1-2, with D hard to call. Germline CDR1 reads SNHLY; CDR2 reads FYNNEI. Trimming took off 7 bases at V and 8 bases at J, with 17 bases between the two ends. The CDR3 totals 13 residues. CDR3 nucleotide sequence: TGTGCCAGCAACGTCCGGGGAGTGAGGGGCTACACCTTC. This gives the protein CASNVRGVRGYTF.